This T cell receptor (beta chain) comes out of a study of blood T cell repertoires in COVID-19. Across the whole study: Whether acute or convalescent, the COVID-19 samples came from the United States, Italy and Spain.

Authors' analysis steps: Reference gene primer amplification gave estimated nucleated cell counts. Sequencing used immunoSEQ multiplex PCR; TCRdb keeps in-frame clones, though not all of them. V, J and clone size are those of that table, while D and trimming were read from the DNA. Of roughly 49,000 clones listed, just over 85% are singletons. Sequencing was done on a sample of peripheral blood. The receptor was derived from an elderly man with active COVID-19.

The CDR3 loop reads CASSSTGSLGFF. CDR3 DNA sequence: TGTGCCAGCAGCTCCACGGGTTCCCTCGGGTTCTTC. The chain joins TRBV7-9 to TRBJ2-1; D is uncertain. Deletions cut 4 bases from V and 15 bases from J, with 16 bases between. The germline CDR1 and CDR2 sequences are SEHNR and FQNEAQ (reference sequence). This CDR3 is built from 12 residues.